This T cell receptor (beta chain) was captured by sequencing in a study of Ad26.COV2.S vaccination and SARS-CoV-2 variants. Study context: Intramuscular Ad26.COV2.S at 5x10^10 or 1x10^11 viral particles.

Regarding treatment: roughly 20 received Ad26.COV2.S at low or high dose, single or two shots; several received placebo; per-sample allocation not given. It was on day 63 after the first vaccine or placebo injection that samples were taken. The shot given was an Ad26 vector that makes Wuhan-strain SARS-CoV-2 spike. Germline CDR1 SGHAT, CDR2 FQNNGV. V lost 5 bases to trimming and J lost 9 bases; unmatched junction nucleotides: 8. The CDR3 is 14 residues long. Findings of the study overall: Reportedly, after vaccination the spike-specific CD8+ and CD4+ T cell responses displayed substantial breadth. Breadth and depth estimates from TCRs may understate total T cell responses.

Here immunoSEQ multiplex PCR was the method, and the copy in TCRdb shows in-frame clones only, minus some. This sample has about 680,000 clones, with about 89% found just once. Of note for this clone: Its cognate antigen is unknown.

This clonotype was sampled from a person between 18 and 59 years old who received the Ad26.COV2.S COVID-19 vaccine or a placebo. V usage is TRBV11-2 and J usage is TRBJ1-4; 8 positions match TRBD1. This material consisted of peripheral blood, taken in a trial of Ad26.COV2.S vaccine versus placebo. The CDR3 nucleotides read TGTGCCAGCAGCCTACAGGGGGTTTCGAAAAAACTGTTTTTT. Amino acids: CASSLQGVSKKLFF. Drawing the rest from reference TRBV11-2 and TRBJ1-4, the complete variable domain is EAGVAQSPRYKIIEKRQSVAFWCNPISGHATLYWYQQILGQGPKLLIQFQNNGVVDDSQLPKDRFSAERLKGVDSTLKIQPAKLEDSAVYLCASSLQGVSKKLFFGSGTQLSVL.